The rows below give T cell receptor beta chains drawn from one sample of a study of identical twins. TCRdb independently ran MiXCR on the 5' RACE reads; one entry per CDR3 protein. The sample consists of about 700,000 distinct CDR3 sequences, 8.6% of them appearing once. These data are also associated with another study on yellow fever vaccine responses in identical twins.

Sequencing input: PBMCs. These TCRs come from a woman younger than 35 in good health. Each CDR3 is given with its conserved first and last residue. D genes are given only for firm matches. Clone size is not always given. Where it is, it says once, few, many or a class for expanded clones.

DNA: TGTGCCATCAGCCGCAGGGAGGGCAACAATGAGCAGTTCTTC; CDR3: CAISRREGNNEQFF; size: -; D: TRBD2; V: TRBV10-3; J: TRBJ2-1
DNA: TGTGCCACCAGCAGATTCCCTCGGGGGTCTAGCACAGATACGCAGTATTTT; CDR3: CATSRFPRGSSTDTQYF; size: many; D: -; V: TRBV15; J: TRBJ2-3
DNA: TGCGCCAGCAGCCAAGTAGGCGCGGGAGCGGGAGGGTACAATGAGCAGTTCTTC; CDR3: CASSQVGAGAGGYNEQFF; size: -; D: TRBD2; V: TRBV4-1; J: TRBJ2-1
DNA: TGCAGTGCTAGAGATAGCGGACAGGGTTTCATTCAGTACTTC; CDR3: CSARDSGQGFIQYF; size: few; D: TRBD1; V: TRBV20-1; J: TRBJ2-4
DNA: TGTGCCAGCAGCTGGGACAGCGACTACAATGAGCAGTTCTTC; CDR3: CASSWDSDYNEQFF; size: -; D: TRBD1; V: TRBV6-1; J: TRBJ2-1
DNA: TGTGCCAGCAGCGTAGGTCCGCTAGCGGGGTACAATGAGCAGTTCTTC; CDR3: CASSVGPLAGYNEQFF; size: few; D: TRBD2; V: TRBV9; J: TRBJ2-1
DNA: TGTGCCAGCAGTTACGTCGGTTCCCCTAACTACAATGAGCAGTTCTTC; CDR3: CASSYVGSPNYNEQFF; size: -; D: -; V: TRBV6-2/TRBV6-3; J: TRBJ2-1
DNA: TGTGCCAGCACCTCCTACGGGGGGGACAAAAACATTCAGTACTTC; CDR3: CASTSYGGDKNIQYF; size: -; D: TRBD2; V: TRBV2; J: TRBJ2-4
DNA: TGTGCCACCAGTGAAGGGACAGGGTACCAAGAGACCCAGTACTTC; CDR3: CATSEGTGYQETQYF; size: few; D: TRBD1; V: TRBV24-1; J: TRBJ2-5
DNA: TGCGCCAGCAGCCAACAACTGGGACTAGCGGGAGGGGAGCAGTTCTTC; CDR3: CASSQQLGLAGGEQFF; size: -; D: TRBD2; V: TRBV4-3; J: TRBJ2-1
DNA: TGCAGTGCGGAGAGACTAGCGGAGAGCACAGATACGCAGTATTTT; CDR3: CSAERLAESTDTQYF; size: many; D: TRBD2; V: TRBV20-1; J: TRBJ2-3
DNA: TGTGCCATCAGTGAGACAGGGGGCAACGAGCAGTACTTC; CDR3: CAISETGGNEQYF; size: many; D: TRBD1; V: TRBV10-3; J: TRBJ2-7
DNA: TGCGCCAGCAGCTTGTTTGAGTCGGTTGGCCGAACCACACCCACAGATACGCAGTATTTT; CDR3: CASSLFESVGRTTPTDTQYF; size: few; D: -; V: TRBV5-1; J: TRBJ2-3
DNA: TGTGCCAGCAGCTCATTGGGGGTAACATACAATGAGCAGTTCTTC; CDR3: CASSSLGVTYNEQFF; size: -; D: -; V: TRBV7-9; J: TRBJ2-1
DNA: TGCAGTGCTTCCGGGACTAGCGGGGGTTGGGAGCAGTTCTTC; CDR3: CSASGTSGGWEQFF; size: few; D: TRBD2; V: TRBV20-1; J: TRBJ2-1
DNA: TGCAGCGTTCCCAGGGGGCTGGGAAAGGACGAGCAGTACTTC; CDR3: CSVPRGLGKDEQYF; size: -; D: TRBD1; V: TRBV29-1; J: TRBJ2-7
DNA: TGCGCCAGCAGCTTGACGGTTTCGAGCGAGCAGTACTTC; CDR3: CASSLTVSSEQYF; size: -; D: -; V: TRBV5-1; J: TRBJ2-7
DNA: TGTGCCACCAGCGTACAAAATGGGCTCACTGAGCAGTTCTTC; CDR3: CATSVQNGLTEQFF; size: few; D: -; V: TRBV15; J: TRBJ2-1
DNA: TGTGCCAGCAGCTTAGGAGAACAGGGTCTCGGGACCCAGTACTTC; CDR3: CASSLGEQGLGTQYF; size: -; D: -; V: TRBV5-6; J: TRBJ2-5
DNA: TGTGCCAGCAGTCTGGGACAGCGGATGGTTCTTTATGGCTACACCTTC; CDR3: CASSLGQRMVLYGYTF; size: -; D: TRBD1; V: TRBV6-2/TRBV6-3; J: TRBJ1-2
DNA: TGTGCCAGCAGCCAAGTTGACGGGAGTACCGGGGAGCTGTTTTTT; CDR3: CASSQVDGSTGELFF; size: -; D: -; V: TRBV4-2; J: TRBJ2-2
DNA: TGTGCCAGCAGTGCTAACAGGGCCAGGAACACTGAAGCTTTCTTT; CDR3: CASSANRARNTEAFF; size: few; D: -; V: TRBV25-1; J: TRBJ1-1
DNA: TGCGCCAGCAGCCAAGTGCTAGGTTTCGAGTACAATGAGCAGTTCTTC; CDR3: CASSQVLGFEYNEQFF; size: few; D: -; V: TRBV4-3; J: TRBJ2-1
DNA: TGCGCCAGCAGCCAAGGTCGGCTAGCGGGAAGGCAGTATTTT; CDR3: CASSQGRLAGRQYF; size: few; D: TRBD2; V: TRBV4-3; J: TRBJ2-3
DNA: TGTGCCACCTGCCAAGATCGACTAGCGGGAGTAGGGAGGGGTTCCGATGAGCAGTTCTTC; CDR3: CATCQDRLAGVGRGSDEQFF; size: -; D: TRBD2; V: TRBV3-1; J: TRBJ2-1
DNA: TGTGCCAGCAGCTTAGTGATAGACAGGGGACCCACCGGGGAGCTGTTTTTT; CDR3: CASSLVIDRGPTGELFF; size: few; D: TRBD1; V: TRBV11-2; J: TRBJ2-2
DNA: TGTGCCACCAGCAGAGATAGTACGCAGTATTTT; CDR3: CATSRDSTQYF; size: -; D: -; V: TRBV15; J: TRBJ2-3
DNA: TGCGCCAGCAGAGCGGACAGGGGTGTTTATTCACCCCTCCACTTT; CDR3: CASRADRGVYSPLHF; size: few; D: TRBD1; V: TRBV5-1; J: TRBJ1-6
DNA: TGTGCCAGCAGCTTACTTCCAGGGGCCCATTTGAGGACGCAGTATTTT; CDR3: CASSLLPGAHLRTQYF; size: many; D: -; V: TRBV7-2; J: TRBJ2-3
DNA: TGTGCCAGCAGCGGGGGGGGATCCACAGGGGTGATACTCTACGAGCAGTACTTC; CDR3: CASSGGGSTGVILYEQYF; size: -; D: -; V: TRBV28; J: TRBJ2-7
DNA: TGTGCCAGCACCTCTCGCGCTAGCGGGCCGAATGAGCAGTTCTTC; CDR3: CASTSRASGPNEQFF; size: few; D: TRBD2; V: TRBV7-9; J: TRBJ2-1
DNA: TGTGCCAGTAGCTTGTCGGATATGGACTCAAGAAAAGAGACCCAGTACTTC; CDR3: CASSLSDMDSRKETQYF; size: -; D: -; V: TRBV5-3; J: TRBJ2-5
DNA: TGTGCCAGCAGCCAACGGGCGGGAGTCACTGAAGCTTTCTTT; CDR3: CASSQRAGVTEAFF; size: -; D: -; V: TRBV3-1; J: TRBJ1-1
DNA: TGTGCCATCAGGCAGGAGCGGGAGGGCGATTCCAGGGGGCAGTTCTTC; CDR3: CAIRQEREGDSRGQFF; size: few; D: TRBD2; V: TRBV10-3; J: TRBJ2-1
DNA: TGTGCCAGCAGTGAAGCCTGGACGAACACCGGGGAGCTGTTTTTT; CDR3: CASSEAWTNTGELFF; size: -; D: -; V: TRBV2; J: TRBJ2-2
DNA: TGTGCCAGCAGTGGAGGGGGGGGACTAGCGGGCTTTCTTGAGCAGTTCTTC; CDR3: CASSGGGGLAGFLEQFF; size: -; D: TRBD2; V: TRBV2; J: TRBJ2-1
DNA: TGCGCCAGCAGCGAAACGGGACTCCAGGAGTGGGAGACCCAGTACTTC; CDR3: CASSETGLQEWETQYF; size: few; D: -; V: TRBV5-1; J: TRBJ2-5
DNA: TGTGCCAGCAGACCCACCCAGGGTTGGGTCGGGGAGCTGTTTTTT; CDR3: CASRPTQGWVGELFF; size: many; D: -; V: TRBV6-1; J: TRBJ2-2